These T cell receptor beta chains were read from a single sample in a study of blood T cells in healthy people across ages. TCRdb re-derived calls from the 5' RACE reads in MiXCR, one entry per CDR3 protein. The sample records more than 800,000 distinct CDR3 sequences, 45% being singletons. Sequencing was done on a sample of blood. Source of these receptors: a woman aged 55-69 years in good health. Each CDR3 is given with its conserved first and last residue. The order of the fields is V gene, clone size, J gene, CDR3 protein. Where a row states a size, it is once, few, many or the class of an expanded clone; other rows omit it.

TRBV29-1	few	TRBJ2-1	CSVGQVALANPYSYNEQFF
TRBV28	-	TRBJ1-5	CASSHDRVGNSNQPQHF
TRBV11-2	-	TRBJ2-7	CASSEGRAGEGGQYF
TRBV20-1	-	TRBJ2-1	CSARVLSVSYNEQFF
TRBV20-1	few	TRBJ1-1	CSLGPGDTEAFF
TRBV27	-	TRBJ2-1	CASSLWLGDRGSNEQFF
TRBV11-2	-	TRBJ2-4	CASSLVDNRRTSVLNVKNIQYF
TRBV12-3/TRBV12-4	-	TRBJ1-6	CASRQQGGAPLHF
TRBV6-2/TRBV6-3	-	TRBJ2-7	CASSYDLGQYF
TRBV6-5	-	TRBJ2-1	CASSYRVGAGGPGEQFF
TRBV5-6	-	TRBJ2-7	CASSPALAGGEQYF
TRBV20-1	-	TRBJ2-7	CSASRGTGGSTEQYF
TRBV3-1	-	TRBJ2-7	CASSQTGASNEQYF
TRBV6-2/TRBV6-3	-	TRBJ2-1	CASSQVSEQFF
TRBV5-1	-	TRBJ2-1	CASSPVGAGNNEQFF
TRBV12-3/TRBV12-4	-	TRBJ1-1	CASSWRGTGNTEAFF
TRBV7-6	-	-	CASSLVGLAASEQYF
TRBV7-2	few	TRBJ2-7	CASSGVSREQYF
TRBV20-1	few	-	CSAHTPGQGLHEQYF
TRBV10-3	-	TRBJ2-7	CAISEVRTASYEQYF
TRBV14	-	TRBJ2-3	CASSPHLRGTDTQYF
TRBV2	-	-	CASRGDLQETQYF
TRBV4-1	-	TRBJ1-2	CASTWDRGERGYTF
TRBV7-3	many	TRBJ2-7	CASSLTTGSYEQYF
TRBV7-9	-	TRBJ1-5	CASSLSRFGSNQPQHF
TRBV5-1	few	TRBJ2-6	CASSLYGDRSYVVLTF
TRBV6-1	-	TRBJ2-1	CASSPGTSGSFYNEQFF
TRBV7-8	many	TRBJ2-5	CASSLRRGDSETQYF
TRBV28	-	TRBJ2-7	CASSSSGISSYEQYF
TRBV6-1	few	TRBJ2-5	CASSVRETQYF
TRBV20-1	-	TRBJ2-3	CSAIRKDTQYF
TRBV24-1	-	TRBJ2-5	CATSETCGGRETQYF
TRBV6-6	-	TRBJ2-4	CASRGTSGLAKNIQYF
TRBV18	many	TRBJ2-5	CASSPPGQGQETQYF
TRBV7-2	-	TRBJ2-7	CASSLGLPSGASSYEQYF
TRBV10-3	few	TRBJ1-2	CAISGPTGNGYGYTF
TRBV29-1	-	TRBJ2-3	CSTAGRTSGTDTQYF
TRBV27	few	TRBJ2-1	CASSLRSGSYNEQFF
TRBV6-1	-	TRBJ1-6	CASSEIGGNSPLHF
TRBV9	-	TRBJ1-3	CASSSPRDGSGNTIYF
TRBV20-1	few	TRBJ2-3	CSASLTRTDTQYF
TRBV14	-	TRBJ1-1	CASSQVDVDTEAFF
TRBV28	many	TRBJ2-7	CASSFPSGRLIFAYEQYF
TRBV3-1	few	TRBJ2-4	CASSQGGGSMAKNIQYF
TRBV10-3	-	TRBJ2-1	CAISLGQGYEQFF
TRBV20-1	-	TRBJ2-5	CSASPSSGGSGETQYF
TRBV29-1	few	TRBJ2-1	CSVLSSSYNEQFF
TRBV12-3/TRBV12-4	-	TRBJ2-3	CASSLQRTASPATQYF
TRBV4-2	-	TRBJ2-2	CASSQQRVSAGELFF
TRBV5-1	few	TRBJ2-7	CASSFGEGGTYEQYF
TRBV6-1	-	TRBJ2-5	CASGDSGFQETQYF
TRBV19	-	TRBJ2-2	CASSRLANTGELFF
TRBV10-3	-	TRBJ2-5	CAISLAGVETQYF
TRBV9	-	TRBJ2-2	CASSVPVSGRPNTGELFF
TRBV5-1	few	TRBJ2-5	CASSSNRETQYF
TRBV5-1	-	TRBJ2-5	CASSPGQAKETQYF
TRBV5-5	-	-	CAGSFVDGNYEQYF
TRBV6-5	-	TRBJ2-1	CASSTPGEQFF